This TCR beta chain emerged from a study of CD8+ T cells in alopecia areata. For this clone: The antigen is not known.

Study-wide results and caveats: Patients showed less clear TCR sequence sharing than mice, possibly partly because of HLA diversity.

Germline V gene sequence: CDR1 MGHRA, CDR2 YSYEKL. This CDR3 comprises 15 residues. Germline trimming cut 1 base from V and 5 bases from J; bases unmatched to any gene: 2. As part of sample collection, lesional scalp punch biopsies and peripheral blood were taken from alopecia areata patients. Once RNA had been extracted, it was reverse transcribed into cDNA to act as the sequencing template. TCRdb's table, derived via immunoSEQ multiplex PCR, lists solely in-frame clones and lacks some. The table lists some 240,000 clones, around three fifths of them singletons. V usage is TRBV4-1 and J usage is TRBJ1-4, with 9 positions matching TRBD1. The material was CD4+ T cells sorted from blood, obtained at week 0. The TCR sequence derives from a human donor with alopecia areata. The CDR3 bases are TGCGCCAGCAGCCAAGTAGGGACAGGGAATGAAAAACTGTTTTTT. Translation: CASSQVGTGNEKLFF.